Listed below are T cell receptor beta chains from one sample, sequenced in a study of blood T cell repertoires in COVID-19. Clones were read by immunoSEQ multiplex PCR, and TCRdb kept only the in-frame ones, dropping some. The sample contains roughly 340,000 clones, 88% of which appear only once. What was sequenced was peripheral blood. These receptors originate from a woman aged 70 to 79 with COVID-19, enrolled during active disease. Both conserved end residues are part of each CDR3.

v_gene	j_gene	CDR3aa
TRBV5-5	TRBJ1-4	CASSFGGFNEKLFF
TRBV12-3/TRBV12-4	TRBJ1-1	CASTGRTNTEAFF
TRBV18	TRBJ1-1	CASSPEQGAPEAFF
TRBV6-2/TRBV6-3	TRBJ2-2	CASSYLVPGELFF
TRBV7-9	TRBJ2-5	CASSLVSSGETQYF
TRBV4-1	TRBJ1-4	CASSRGDSTNEKLFF
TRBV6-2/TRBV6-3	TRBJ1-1	CASSLTGGTTEAFF
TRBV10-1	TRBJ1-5	CASRRHIHQPQHF
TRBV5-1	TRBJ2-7	CASSPWGQGDFGSYEQYF
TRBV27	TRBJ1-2	CASRGIGENYGYTF
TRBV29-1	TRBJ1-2	CSVEGQGAYGYTF
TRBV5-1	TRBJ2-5	CASSGQGLGQETQYF
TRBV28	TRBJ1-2	CASSLGQVDGYTF
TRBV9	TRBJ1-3	CASRGQGSENTIYF
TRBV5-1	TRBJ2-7	CASSNGQGKGYEQYF
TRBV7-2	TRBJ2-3	CASSSDRVLDTQYF
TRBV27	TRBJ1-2	CASGQGLRGYTF
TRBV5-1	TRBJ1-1	CASSLTDTEAFF
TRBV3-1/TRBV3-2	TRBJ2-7	CASSQLEGTYEQYF
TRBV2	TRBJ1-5	CASKGENSNQPQHF
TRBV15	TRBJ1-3	CATSRGTGSSGNTIYF
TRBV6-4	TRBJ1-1	CASSAQGDTEAFF
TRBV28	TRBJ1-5	CASTKGGGYDQPQHF
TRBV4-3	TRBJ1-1	CASSQYREETEAFF
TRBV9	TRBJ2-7	CASSVDGGILYEQYF
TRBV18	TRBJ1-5	CASSQGAGGSQHF
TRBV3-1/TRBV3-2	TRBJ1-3	CASSTQGAAGNTIYF
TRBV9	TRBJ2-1	CASSVEFSGGASRQFF
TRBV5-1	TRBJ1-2	CASSLRQGNYGYTF
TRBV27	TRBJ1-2	CASTSGGGGYTF
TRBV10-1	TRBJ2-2	CASSGVGGLNTGELFF
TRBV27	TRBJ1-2	CASSLRGPEYGYTF
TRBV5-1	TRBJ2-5	CASSLGVAGRKETQYF
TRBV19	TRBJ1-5	CASSDRVNQPQHF
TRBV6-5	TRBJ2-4	CASSYSRGGLNIQYF
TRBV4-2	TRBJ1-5	CASSQDEVSNQPQHF
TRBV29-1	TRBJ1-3	CSVFTGGPGNTIYF
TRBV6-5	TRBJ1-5	CASSSYYSNQPQHF
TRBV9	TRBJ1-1	CASSVDGGASTEAFF
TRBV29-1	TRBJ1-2	CSVYMNDGQGIGLGYTF
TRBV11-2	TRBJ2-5	CASSSTPRGGLRETQYF
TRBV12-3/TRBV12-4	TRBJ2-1	CASTSSRQGYQFF
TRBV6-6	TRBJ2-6	CASSRRQGATGANVLTF
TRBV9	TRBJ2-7	CASSPTGGTPYEQYF
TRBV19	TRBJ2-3	CASSIGHSGDTQYF
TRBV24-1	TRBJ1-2	CATSDFQRNGYTF
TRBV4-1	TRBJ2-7	CASKREVGAPSYEQYF